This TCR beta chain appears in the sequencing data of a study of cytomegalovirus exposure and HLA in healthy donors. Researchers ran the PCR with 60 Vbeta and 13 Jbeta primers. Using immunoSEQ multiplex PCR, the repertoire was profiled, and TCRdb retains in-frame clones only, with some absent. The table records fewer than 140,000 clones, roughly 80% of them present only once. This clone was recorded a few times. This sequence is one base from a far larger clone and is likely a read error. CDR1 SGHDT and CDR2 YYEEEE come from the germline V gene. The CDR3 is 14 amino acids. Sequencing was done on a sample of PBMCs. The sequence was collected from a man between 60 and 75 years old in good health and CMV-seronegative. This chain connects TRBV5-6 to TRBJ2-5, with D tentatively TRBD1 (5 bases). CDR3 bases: TGTGCCAGCAGCTTGTCCCAGGGTATAGAGACCGAGTACTTC. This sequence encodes CASSLSQGIETEYF.